These 10 T cell receptor beta chains share one sample of origin, sequenced in a study of blood T cell repertoires in COVID-19. Assay used: immunoSEQ multiplex PCR; TCRdb lists only in-frame clones, some missing. Among about 190,000 clones listed, over 75% were seen once. Material: peripheral blood. The receptor set was obtained from a woman aged 80 or over with active or convalescent COVID-19.

This clone has just a few counts. V is TRBV28 and J is TRBJ1-3, with 7 positions matching TRBD1. The ends lost 5 bases at V and 3 bases at J; junction bases unmatched: 13. The germline V gene encodes CDR1 MDHEN and CDR2 SYDVKM. This CDR3 contains 17 residues. The CDR3 coding sequence is TGTGCCAGCAGTACCCGACAGGGCGCGATCCTTGGAAACACCATATATTTT. Its translation: CASSTRQGAILGNTIYF.

J is TRBJ1-3 and V is TRBV28; the match to TRBD1 covers 7 bases. Germline CDR1 MDHEN, CDR2 SYDVKM. V shed 8 bases, J shed 0 bases, and the junction held 19 bases outside the gene matches. The CDR3 is 19 residues long. The CDR3 reads CASGGAPGQSEGSGNTIYF. DNA of the CDR3: TGTGCCAGCGGAGGAGCTCCGGGACAGTCAGAGGGCTCTGGAAACACCATATATTTT. Looking up the rest from reference TRBV28 and TRBJ1-3 gives the full variable domain: DVKVTQSSRYLVKRTGEKVFLECVQDMDHENMFWYRQDPGLGLRLIYFSYDVKMKEKGDIPEGYSVSREKKERFSLILESASTNQTSMYLCASGGAPGQSEGSGNTIYFGEGSWLTVV.

The genes are TRBV2 and TRBJ1-4; the match to TRBD1 covers 7 bases. The junction had 5 bases not matched to a gene; V was cut back by 1 base and J by 9 bases. The CDR3 extends over 14 amino acids. The germline CDR1 and CDR2 sequences are SNHLY and FYNNEI. The CDR3 region is CASSEGQGVKKLFF. In DNA form, the CDR3 reads TGTGCCAGCAGTGAAGGGCAGGGGGTTAAAAAACTGTTTTTT.

V and J are TRBV4-2 and TRBJ2-7, with TRBD1 matching over 7 bases. J gave up 0 bases and V 1 base, and 3 bases lay outside the gene matches. Germline V gives CDR1 LGHNA, CDR2 YNFKEQ. The CDR3 extends over 15 amino acids. CDR3 DNA sequence: TGTGCCAGCAGCCAAGTGGGACAGATCTCCTACGAGCAGTACTTC. Encoded protein: CASSQVGQISYEQYF.

The chain employs TRBV7-8 and TRBJ2-1; 7 positions match TRBD2. Germline values: CDR1 SGHVS, CDR2 FQNEAQ. The CDR3 has 15 residues. J gave up 5 bases and V 4 bases, and 8 bases lay outside the gene matches. The chain's CDR3 is CASSSRVGGDNEQFF. CDR3 nucleotides: TGTGCCAGCAGCTCCCGAGTGGGGGGGGACAATGAGCAGTTCTTC.

This clone was seen a single time. The V gene is TRBV5-1, the J gene TRBJ1-3, with D unresolved. In germline, CDR1 is SGHRS, CDR2 YFSETQ. V was trimmed by 1 base and J by 2 bases, leaving 10 bases between them. The length of the CDR3 is 15 residues. The chain's CDR3 is CASSLRGGPGNTIYF. The CDR3, as DNA: TGCGCCAGCAGCTTGCGGGGAGGACCTGGAAACACCATATATTTT.

This clone has only a few counts. The chain carries TRBV28 and TRBJ1-3, with a possible D match to TRBD1 (6 bases). Germline CDR1 and CDR2: MDHEN and SYDVKM. CDR3 length: 16 amino acids. The germline V and J ends were trimmed by 4 bases and 4 bases, with 17 bases remaining between them. The CDR3 reads CASSSSGTYKGNTIYF. The CDR3 DNA follows: TGTGCCAGCAGTTCGTCCGGGACATATAAAGGAAACACCATATATTTT.

The rearrangement uses TRBV6-5 and TRBJ2-7; 7 nucleotides line up with TRBD1. The germline V gene encodes CDR1 MNHEY and CDR2 SVGAGI. CDR3 length: 13 amino acids. The V and J ends lost 6 bases and 1 base, in that order; junction bases with no gene match: 3. The CDR3 region is CASRQGRSYEQYF. The CDR3, as DNA: TGTGCCAGCAGACAGGGGAGATCCTACGAGCAGTACTTC.

The genes are TRBV19 and TRBJ2-3, with TRBD2 matching over 8 bases. Germline CDR1 reads LNHDA; CDR2 reads SQIVND (reference sequence). The ends lost 1 base at V and 2 bases at J; junction bases unmatched: 5. The CDR3 has 16 amino acids. The CDR3 DNA reads as TGTGCCAGTAGTATAGTAGGACTAGCCACCACAGATACGCAGTATTTT. It specifies CASSIVGLATTDTQYF. Complete variable domain (other parts from reference TRBV19 and TRBJ2-3): DGGITQSPKYLFRKEGQNVTLSCEQNLNHDAMYWYRQDPGQGLRLIYYSQIVNDFQKGDIAEGYSVSREKKESFPLTVTSAQKNPTAFYLCASSIVGLATTDTQYFGPGTRLTVL.

This chain joins TRBV10-3 and TRBJ2-5; 12 bases match TRBD2. J lost 5 bases, V lost 4 bases, and 11 bases had no gene match. This CDR3 contains 17 residues. The germline V gene has CDR1 ENHRY and CDR2 SYGVKD. In nucleotides, the CDR3 is TGTGCCATCAGTGGGTCAGGACTAGCGGGGAATTGGGAGACCCAGTACTTC. Translation: CAISGSGLAGNWETQYF.